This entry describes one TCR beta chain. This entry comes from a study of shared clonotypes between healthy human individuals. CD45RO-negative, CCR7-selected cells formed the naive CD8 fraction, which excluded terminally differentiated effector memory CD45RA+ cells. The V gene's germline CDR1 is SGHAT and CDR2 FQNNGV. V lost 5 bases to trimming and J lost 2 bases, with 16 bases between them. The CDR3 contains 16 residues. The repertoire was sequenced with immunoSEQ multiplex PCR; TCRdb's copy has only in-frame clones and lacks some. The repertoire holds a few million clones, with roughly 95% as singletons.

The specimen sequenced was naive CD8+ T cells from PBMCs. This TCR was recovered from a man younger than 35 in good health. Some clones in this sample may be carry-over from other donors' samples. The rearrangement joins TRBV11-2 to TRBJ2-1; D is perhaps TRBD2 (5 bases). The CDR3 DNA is TGTGCCAGCAGCCCTTCGCAGCGGTCGACCTACAATGAGCAGTTCTTC. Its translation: CASSPSQRSTYNEQFF.